These 13 T cell receptor beta chains were sequenced from one sample in a study of T cell responses to AZD1222 COVID-19 vaccine. The protocol was immunoSEQ multiplex PCR, while the TCRdb copy is restricted to in-frame clones and leaves out a portion. The profile shows about 79,000 clones, about 84% of them singletons. The sequenced sample was peripheral blood, obtained on day 0 of AZD1222 vaccination. The receptors originated from an adult in good health.

This clone was recorded only once. The gene calls are TRBV30 and TRBJ1-4; D may be TRBD1 (6 bases). V lost 6 bases and J 4 bases, leaving 12 bases between the germline ends. The CDR3 is made up of 13 amino acids. Germline assignment: CDR1 GTSNPN and CDR2 SVGIG (reference sequence). CDR3 loop: CACLDRYNEKLFF. The CDR3 DNA reads TGTGCCTGTCTGGACAGATATAATGAAAAACTGTTTTTT.

The chain recombines TRBV11-2 with TRBJ1-1; no definite D call. The CDR3 extends over 15 amino acids. From germline, CDR1 is SGHAT and CDR2 FQNNGV. V shed 1 base and J shed 1 base, with 10 bases lying between them. The CDR3 sequence is CASSLALTQNTEAFF. The CDR3 DNA reads as TGTGCCAGCAGCTTAGCCCTGACACAGAACACTGAAGCTTTCTTT.

The V call is TRBV5-1, the J call TRBJ1-2; D gene uncertain. The germline CDR1 and CDR2 sequences are SGHRS and YFSETQ. V was trimmed by 0 bases and J by 12 bases, leaving 12 bases between them. There are 12 residues in the CDR3. CDR3 sequence (DNA): TGCGCCAGCAGCTTGGAGGGAAGGAGCGACACCTTC. Translating it yields CASSLEGRSDTF.

This clone was found a few times. V and J are TRBV6-5 and TRBJ2-1; 9 nucleotides align to TRBD2. This CDR3 is built from 14 residues. The germline gives CDR1 MNHEY, CDR2 SVGAGI. Losses at the gene ends were 7 bases for V and 1 base for J; bases not matched to a gene: 2. CDR3 protein: CASIAGGSYNEQFF. The CDR3 nucleotides are TGTGCCAGCATCGCGGGGGGGTCCTACAATGAGCAGTTCTTC.

The chain couples TRBV3-1 (or the pseudogene TRBV3-2) to TRBJ2-5, with a weak D call TRBD1 (6 bases). Germline V gene lookup returns CDR1 LGHDT and CDR2 YNNKEL (reference sequence). Trimming removed 4 bases from V and 3 bases from J, with 12 bases in between. The CDR3 covers 14 residues. The CDR3 loop is CASSPSDRKETQYF. CDR3 coding DNA: TGTGCCAGCAGCCCCTCGGACAGAAAAGAGACCCAGTACTTC.

CDR3 sequence: CASSTLDRPYEQYF. The CDR3 DNA reads TGTGCCAGTAGTACCCTAGACAGACCCTACGAGCAGTACTTC. The rearrangement links TRBV19 to TRBJ2-7; maybe TRBD1 (5 bases). The CDR3 is made up of 14 amino acids. Germline lookup yields CDR1 LNHDA and CDR2 SQIVND (reference sequence). V was trimmed by 4 bases and J by 2 bases, leaving 12 bases between them. Combining the CDR3 with reference TRBV19 and TRBJ2-7 gives the whole variable domain DGGITQSPKYLFRKEGQNVTLSCEQNLNHDAMYWYRQDPGQGLRLIYYSQIVNDFQKGDIAEGYSVSREKKESFPLTVTSAQKNPTAFYLCASSTLDRPYEQYFGPGTRLTVT.

The J gene is TRBJ2-7, the V gene TRBV30, with 7 bases that match TRBD1. This CDR3 contains 14 residues. The V segment lost 1 base and the J segment 2 bases; nucleotides outside the gene matches: 5. Germline V CDR1 and CDR2: GTSNPN, SVGIG (reference sequence). The CDR3 reads CAWSGTGTAYEQYF. CDR3 nucleotides: TGTGCCTGGAGTGGGACCGGGACAGCCTACGAGCAGTACTTC.

This clone was counted a single time. The chain couples TRBV30 to TRBJ2-7; possibly TRBD1 or TRBD2 for D (5 bases each). Germline CDR1 reads GTSNPN; CDR2 reads SVGIG (reference sequence). CDR3 length: 13 residues. V gave up 4 bases and J gave up 2 bases, with 12 bases separating them. CDR3 nucleotide sequence: TGTGCCTGGAACCGGGACGGTCCCTACGAGCAGTACTTC. This sequence encodes CAWNRDGPYEQYF.

V gene TRBV28 combines with J gene TRBJ1-2; 9 bases align to TRBD1. Germline V gives CDR1 MDHEN, CDR2 SYDVKM. The V and J ends lost 5 bases and 5 bases, in that order; junction bases with no gene match: 3. CDR3 length: 13 amino acids. The CDR3 DNA reads TGTGCCAGCAGTCACGGACAGGGGTATGGCTACACCTTC. Residues: CASSHGQGYGYTF.

The chain couples TRBV19 to TRBJ1-1, with D possibly matching TRBD1 (6 bases). Germline CDR1 and CDR2: LNHDA and SQIVND (reference sequence). V was clipped by 7 bases and J by 4 bases, with 10 bases between them. The CDR3 is 12 amino acids. CDR3 residues: CASMRGFTEAFF. The DNA of the CDR3 is TGTGCCAGTATGAGGGGGTTCACTGAAGCTTTCTTT.

This chain links TRBV29-1 with TRBJ2-5, with D perhaps TRBD2 (6 bases). This CDR3 is 14 amino acids long. Germline loops: CDR1 SQVTM, CDR2 ANQGSEA. V shed 8 bases and J shed 3 bases, with 19 bases lying between them. The CDR3 loop reads CSRHRGWHEETQYF. The CDR3 DNA is TGCAGCCGCCATCGGGGGTGGCACGAAGAGACCCAGTACTTC.

The chain uses TRBV28 and TRBJ1-1; weak D call: TRBD1 (6 bases). This CDR3 is built from 15 residues. V was clipped by 4 bases and J by 2 bases, with 14 bases between them. Germline-derived CDR1 and CDR2 are MDHEN and SYDVKM. Written as DNA, the CDR3 is TGTGCCAGCAGTTCCATGCCAGGGGTTAACACTGAAGCTTTCTTT. Translating gives CASSSMPGVNTEAFF.

The rearrangement joins TRBV5-4 to TRBJ2-5; no clear D. Germline V gives CDR1 SGHNT, CDR2 YYREEE (reference sequence). V lost 0 bases, J lost 3 bases, and 0 bases lay in between. The CDR3 covers 11 residues. The DNA of the CDR3 is TGTGCCAGCAGCTTGGAAGAGACCCAGTACTTC. It yields the protein CASSLEETQYF. Full variable domain (rest looked up from reference TRBV5-4 and TRBJ2-5): ETGVTQSPTHLIKTRGQQVTLRCSSQSGHNTVSWYQQALGQGPQFIFQYYREEENGRGNFPPRFSGLQFPNYSSELNVNALELDDSALYLCASSLEETQYFGPGTRLLVL.